What follows is one T cell receptor (beta chain) and its context. Participants spanned ages about 18 to 90 years and resided in about two dozen US areas. Self-reported history from a screening survey and questionnaire set each donor's cohort. Authors' data handling: Reference gene primer amplification gave nucleated cell count estimates. Using immunoSEQ multiplex PCR, the repertoire was profiled, and TCRdb retains in-frame clones only, with some absent. That table supplies the V and J calls and clone size; D and trimming were determined from the DNA. This table holds roughly 250,000 clones, more than 85% found once. These data belong to a study of blood T cell repertoires in COVID-19. Whole-study context: There were acute and convalescent COVID-19 samples, and they came from the United States, Italy and Spain.

The V gene end was trimmed by 5 bases and the J gene end by 7 bases; junction bases not matched to a gene: 16. Germline V CDR1 and CDR2: SGHVS, FNYEAQ. The CDR3 contains 17 residues. The chain is built from TRBV7-6 and TRBJ2-1; 8 positions match TRBD2. This clonotype was obtained from a woman between 50 and 59 years old who had recovered from COVID-19. The specimen was PBMCs or T cells enriched from blood (not recorded which). The CDR3 reads CASSPPILSGRNNEQFF. In DNA, the CDR3 is TGTGCCAGCAGCCCCCCAATTCTCAGCGGGAGAAATAATGAGCAGTTCTTC.